This T cell receptor beta chain was observed in a study of OX40 agonist ivuxolimab in advanced cancers. On the study more broadly: Melanoma, hepatocellular carcinoma, head and neck or renal cell cancer occurred in dose-escalation patients. Study results and limitations: In the 0.1 to 3.0 mg/kg range, CD4+ and CD8+ blood T cells had expanded clonally by week 6. Nonresponders, in some cases, also had low normalized T-cell clonal expansion. Undetermined was the antigen specificity of the expanded peripheral T cells.

Comments on this clone: What it binds is not known.

The method was immunoSEQ multiplex PCR; TCRdb's version includes in-frame clones alone and lacks a portion of them. The sample consists of 81,000 or so clones, about 88% of them appearing once. Germline V lookup: CDR1 MNHNY, CDR2 SVGAGI (reference sequence). This CDR3 has 13 residues. With 7 bases clipped from V and 7 bases from J, the junction kept 7 bases outside the gene matches. This TCR derives from an adult with an advanced solid tumor such as melanoma, head and neck, liver or kidney cancer. The sample here was CD4+ or CD8+ T cells sorted from blood, taken in a trial of the OX40 agonist ivuxolimab. This sequence joins TRBV6-6 and TRBJ1-2; 9 bases fit TRBD1. The CDR3 loop is CASTQTGGSGYTF. The CDR3, as DNA: TGTGCCAGCACCCAAACAGGGGGCTCTGGCTACACCTTC.